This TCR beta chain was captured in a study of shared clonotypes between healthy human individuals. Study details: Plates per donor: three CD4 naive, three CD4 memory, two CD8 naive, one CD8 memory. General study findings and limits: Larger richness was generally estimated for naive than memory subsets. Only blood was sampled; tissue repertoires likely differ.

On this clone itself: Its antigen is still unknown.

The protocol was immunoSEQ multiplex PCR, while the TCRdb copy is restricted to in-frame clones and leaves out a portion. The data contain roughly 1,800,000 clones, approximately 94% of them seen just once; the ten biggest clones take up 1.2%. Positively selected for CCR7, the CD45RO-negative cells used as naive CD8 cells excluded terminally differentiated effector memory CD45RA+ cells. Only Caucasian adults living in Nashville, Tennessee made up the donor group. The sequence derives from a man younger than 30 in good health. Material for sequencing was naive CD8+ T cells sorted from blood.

The CDR3 here is CASSPPPLAGGTDTQYF. In nucleotides, the CDR3 is TGTGCCAGCTCACCACCCCCTTTAGCGGGGGGCACAGATACGCAGTATTTT. V gene TRBV18 combines with J gene TRBJ2-3; 9 nucleotides line up with TRBD2. Looked up from germline, CDR1 is KGHSH and CDR2 is LQKENI. CDR3 length: 17 amino acids. J was trimmed by 1 base and V by 0 bases; bases with no gene match: 5.